This T cell receptor beta chain is drawn from a study of T-cell reconstitution after alpha-beta-depleted transplantation in children. Study conclusions and caveats: Newly generated T cells supplied most T-cell counts and diversity one year post-transplant. Several patients had high TCRbeta diversity at day 60; it came from surviving recipient T cells and thymic progenitors. Alpha-beta T cells present about two months after transplant were reported to originate from several hundred expanded graft clones.

As it was prepared, the TCRbeta library received unique molecular identifiers. TCRdb fed the PCR reads into MiXCR, producing one record per CDR3 protein. The top ten hold roughly 0.84% of the sample, which has 600,000 to 700,000 distinct CDR3 sequences, around 13% seen once. With respect to this clonotype: Its antigen is still unknown.

The CDR3 spans 14 residues. V shed 6 bases, J shed 6 bases, and the junction held 6 bases outside the gene matches. This chain uses TRBV12-3 or TRBV12-4 with TRBJ2-3; 10 nucleotides line up with TRBD1. The input for sequencing was PBMCs, taken before TCRalphabeta/CD19-depleted stem cell transplant. The TCR originated in a girl aged 2 to 9 with congenital amegakaryocytic thrombocytopenia, due to receive a stem cell transplant. CDR3 amino acids: CASSLTGGMDTQYF. In DNA form, the CDR3 reads TGTGCCAGCAGCCTGACAGGGGGCATGGATACGCAGTATTTT.